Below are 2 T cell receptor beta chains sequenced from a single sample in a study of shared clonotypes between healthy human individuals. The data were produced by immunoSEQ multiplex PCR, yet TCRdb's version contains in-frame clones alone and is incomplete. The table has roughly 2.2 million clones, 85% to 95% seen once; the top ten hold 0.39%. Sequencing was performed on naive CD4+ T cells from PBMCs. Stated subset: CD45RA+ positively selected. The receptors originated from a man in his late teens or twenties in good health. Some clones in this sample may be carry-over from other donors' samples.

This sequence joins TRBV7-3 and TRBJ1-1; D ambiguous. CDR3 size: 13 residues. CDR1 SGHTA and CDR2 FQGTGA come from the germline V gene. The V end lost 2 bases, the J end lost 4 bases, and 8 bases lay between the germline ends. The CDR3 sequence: CASSLYSTTEAFF. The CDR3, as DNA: TGTGCCAGCAGCTTATACTCGACCACTGAAGCTTTCTTT. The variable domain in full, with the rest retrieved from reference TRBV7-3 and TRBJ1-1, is GAGVSQTPSNKVTEKGKYVELRCDPISGHTALYWYRQSLGQGPEFLIYFQGTGAADDSGLPNDRFFAVRPEGSVSTLKIQRTERGDSAVYLCASSLYSTTEAFFGQGTRLTVV.

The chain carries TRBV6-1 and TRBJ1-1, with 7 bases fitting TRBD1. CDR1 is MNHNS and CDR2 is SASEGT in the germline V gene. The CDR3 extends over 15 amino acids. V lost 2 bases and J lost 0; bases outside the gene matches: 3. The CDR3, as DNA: TGTGCCAGCAGTGAATGGGACAGAATGAACACTGAAGCTTTCTTT. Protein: CASSEWDRMNTEAFF.